This TCR beta chain originates from a study of blood T cell repertoires in COVID-19. Profiled with immunoSEQ multiplex PCR; TCRdb holds only in-frame clones, not every one. Counted here are roughly 300,000 clones, about four fifths occurring once; the ten biggest clones make up around 10%. V lost 1 base and J lost 8, with 8 bases in between. CDR3 length equals 13 residues. Germline lookup yields CDR1 SGHTA and CDR2 FQGNSA. The chain uses TRBV7-2 and TRBJ1-4; D remains ambiguous. The sample taken for sequencing was peripheral blood. The sequence was collected from a woman between 45 and 65 years old who had recovered from COVID-19. The CDR3 sequence is CASSLGTAEKLFF. The DNA of the CDR3 is TGTGCCAGCAGCTTAGGAACAGCAGAAAAACTGTTTTTT.